The sequence of this TCR beta chain was determined in a study of control samples from healthy donors and cancer patients. Measured with immunoSEQ multiplex PCR; TCRdb has only the in-frame clones, and not every one. The sample lists roughly 25,000 clones, just over 90% seen once, with roughly 13% in the top ten. V was clipped by 3 bases and J by 4 bases, with 9 bases between them. There are 13 residues in the CDR3. CDR1 MDHEN and CDR2 SYDVKM come from the germline V gene. The receptor comes from a man in his forties or fifties with lung cancer. The V gene is TRBV28, the J gene TRBJ1-2; a possible D gene is TRBD1 (6 bases). Sequencing input: PBMCs. The CDR3 coding sequence is TGTGCCAGCAGTTTCGGACAGATCTATGGCTACACCTTC. Translating it yields CASSFGQIYGYTF.